This TCR beta chain was identified during a study of STAT5B mutations in CD4+ large granular lymphocyte leukemia (dated by TCRdb to about 2022). In the study overall: Among the healthy controls, the CDR3 'QG' motif was associated with a particular HLA allele. The TCRbeta repertoires of CD4+ T-cell large granular lymphocyte leukemia patients were compared with the TCRbeta repertoires of healthy blood donors. The purity of purified fractions was confirmed by flow cytometry on FACSCanto II or FACSVerse to exceed 95% among lymphocytes. Study-wide findings and limitations: TRBV06-family usage was enriched among the top patient clones (8/27) compared with healthy controls (2/35). CD4-sorted patient repertoires appeared more clonal than healthy CD4+ repertoires, and this difference persisted after removing the putative leukemic clones. The data were not HLA-matched, and the higher clonality in CD4+ T-LGLL than in CD8+ T-LGLL could be due to the relatively small sample size. The main leukemic clonotypes were found to be private to each patient, although over 20% of the main leukemic clonotypes were detected at low frequency in the non-leukemic repertoires of other patients.

As concerns this clone: Its target antigen remains unknown. Per-base qualities were not stored, and no clone one base away is much larger.

TCRbeta rearrangements were sequenced from genomic DNA using the immunoSEQ assay at survey resolution. As for the original processing: In the TCR sequencing data, the lowest productive clonotype frequency that could be detected was 2.59 x 10-5. Only productive TCRbeta rearrangements, defined as complete and in-frame sequences, were included in the analyses. Sample clonality was computed as Simpson clonality in the immunoSEQ Analyzer version 3.0. Clones were grouped by frequency into very rare, small, medium, large (1-20%) or hyperexpanded (>20%) categories. Generation probabilities were estimated with OLGA 1.2.3, V-gene circos plots were made with VDJtools, specificities were looked up in VDJdb, and CDR3 motifs were identified with GLIPH. TCRdb limited this immuneACCESS table to in-frame rearrangements with V and J called. A share of clones is missing; checked studies link under half to unresolved V genes, and the rest is unexplained. Clonal size and the V and J genes are those of that table, whereas D and trimming came from the DNA. Present in this sample are about 33,000 clones, roughly four fifths of which were seen just once. The ten largest clones add up to 4.4% of the sample.

There are 15 amino acids in the CDR3, from cysteine to phenylalanine inclusive. Solely the CDR3 DNA is kept, with 45 bases framed from the first base. The V and J ends are trimmed by 4 bases and 3 bases, leaving 16 bases between them. CDR1 SNHLY and CDR2 FYNNEI are derived from the germline V gene. Buffy coats from 35 to 45 blood donors, supplied by the Finnish Red Cross blood service, were used as healthy controls. All TCR-sequenced material derived from peripheral blood: patient blood samples and healthy donor buffy coats. Ficoll-Hypaque gradient centrifugation was used to isolate peripheral blood mononuclear cells. CD4+ cells were magnetically purified from the buffy coats of healthy controls. Genomic DNA was extracted using the Gentra Puregene Cell and Tissue kit, and a Qubit 2.0 fluorometer was used to quantify it.

The sequenced sample consisted of CD4+ T cells from blood buffy coats. This chain is built from TRBV2 and TRBJ2-7, with the D gene not confidently named. The TCR originated in a human donor in good health. This receptor has the CDR3 CASSARVMVDYEQYF. In nucleotide form, the sequence is TGTGCCAGCAGTGCACGGGTAATGGTCGACTACGAGCAGTACTTC.